This TCR beta chain was obtained from a study of OX40 agonist ivuxolimab in advanced cancers. Broadly, across the study: The costimulatory receptor OX40 (CD134) was targeted by ivuxolimab, a fully human IgG2 agonistic monoclonal antibody. Intravenous ivuxolimab was administered to patients every 2 weeks at six dose levels: 0.01, 0.1, 0.3, 1.5, 3 and 10 mg/kg. Of the roughly 52 patients in dose escalation, about 20 had hepatocellular carcinoma, approximately 15 had melanoma, 9 had renal cell carcinoma and 9 had head and neck cancer. In the dose-escalation cohort, roughly 82% of patients were male, and the mean age was roughly 60 years with a range of about 20 to 80. Patients were allowed to have had prior anti-PD-1, anti-PD-L1 or anti-CTLA-4 therapy, and about 40% of the dose-escalation patients had been treated with checkpoint inhibitors. Partial responses occurred in three dose-escalation patients, of whom one had hepatocellular carcinoma and two had cutaneous melanoma. Peripheral TCRbeta sequencing aimed to test whether ivuxolimab altered TCR sequence diversity and caused clonal T-cell expansion. The paper reports the monotherapy dose-escalation portion (N ≈ 52 patients) of the phase I ivuxolimab trial. The investigation overall reported the following: The antigen specificity of the peripheral T cells that underwent clonal expansion was not determined. Partial responders in the 0.1-3.0 mg/kg groups had among the lowest normalized peripheral clonal expansion, especially among CD8+ T cells. Low levels of normalized T-cell clonal expansion were also shown by some nonresponding patients. After ivuxolimab, expanded clones were on average more numerous among CD8+ T cells than among CD4+ T cells. At doses of 0.1 to 3.0 mg/kg, clonal expansion of both CD4+ and CD8+ T cells in blood was seen between baseline and week 6.

For sequencing of the TCRbeta CDR3 region, genomic DNA was extracted from the sorted cells. TCRbeta CDR3 regions were sequenced using the immunoSEQ Assay. The table comes from immuneACCESS by way of TCRdb, which keeps in-frame sequences with V and J called. Part of the clones is missing from these tables; in studies checked, under half for an unresolved V gene and the rest for unknown reasons. The sample data list fewer than 80,000 clones, and around 91% of these were observed just once. Under 7.5% of the sample is taken by the ten largest. Of note for this clone: It has no known antigen specificity. The input lacks base qualities; no much larger clone sits a single base away.

The trial excluded patients who had a history of autoimmune disease or who were on systemic immunosuppression. In every dose cohort, peripheral blood was drawn for TCR sequencing at baseline, cycle 4 day 1, and cycle 7 day 1. The samples were drawn from a first-in-human, open-label, multicenter phase I dose-escalation trial of ivuxolimab. Adults with locally advanced or metastatic melanoma, renal cell, hepatocellular, or head and neck squamous cell carcinoma were enrolled in the trial. Before TCR sequencing, CD4+ T cells and CD8+ T cells were sorted from peripheral blood as separate populations. Trimming accounts for 8 bases at V and 5 bases at J, while the number of junction bases matched to no gene is 0. The germline V gene gives CDR1 as MGHDK and CDR2 as SYGVNS. The CDR3 contains 10 residues, cysteine and phenylalanine counted. The CDR3 DNA has 30 bases and is translated from base 1.

This TCR was recovered from an adult with an advanced solid tumor such as melanoma, head and neck, liver or kidney cancer. The chain uses TRBV25-1 and TRBJ2-7; the junction holds 7 bases that match TRBD2. The sequencing here drew on CD4+ or CD8+ T cells sorted from blood, taken in a trial of the OX40 agonist ivuxolimab. Here is the DNA: TGTGCCAGCGGGGGGGACGAGCAGTACTTC. Its coded protein is CASGGDEQYF.